The clone carrying this T cell receptor (beta chain) was counted a few times. The V end was cut by 6 bases, the J end by 6 bases, with 14 bases between. The germline V gene encodes CDR1 LNHNV and CDR2 YYDKDF (reference sequence). The CDR3 covers 13 residues. This specimen belongs to a study of OX40 agonist ivuxolimab in advanced cancers. About the research overall: Those treated in dose escalation had hepatocellular carcinoma, melanoma, renal cell cancer or head and neck cancer.

Clones were read by immunoSEQ multiplex PCR, and TCRdb kept only the in-frame ones, dropping some. Altogether 80,000 to 100,000 clones are present, about 88% being singletons, with the ten largest covering about 0.82%. Patients with autoimmune history or systemic immunosuppression were excluded. The sample consisted of CD4+ or CD8+ T cells sorted from blood, taken in a trial of the OX40 agonist ivuxolimab. The rearrangement joins TRBV15 to TRBJ1-2; D gene uncertain. This clonotype was sampled from an adult with an advanced solid tumor such as melanoma, head and neck, liver or kidney cancer. CDR3 in DNA: TGTGCCACCAGTCAGACTACGGGGAATGGCTACACCTTC. Its translation is CATSQTTGNGYTF.